This T cell receptor (beta chain) was recovered during a study of T cell clonotyping in hematopoietic cell transplantation (dated by TCRdb to the early 2020s). Looking at the study overall: In the study, 135 blood samples were gathered from a few dozen consecutive transplant recipients and their related donors. Recruitment of patients ran from September 2015 to early 2017, and follow-up continued until September 2020 or until death.

Trimming leaves V shorter by 3 bases and J shorter by 4 bases, with the junction holding 15 bases beyond the gene matches. The CDR3 covers 18 residues, taking in both the cysteine and the phenylalanine. Only CDR3 DNA is held: 54 bases, read in frame from base 1. From the germline V gene, CDR1 is SGDLS and CDR2 is YYNGEE. Results the study describes overall, beyond this receptor: Broader TCR repertoire diversity after transplant was predicted by Inverse Simpson Index values from donors and from recipients before transplant. Only a small fraction of recipient repertoires overlapped donor repertoires, with over 95% appearing de novo at the given depth. After transplant, TCR diversity in recipients dropped, and pathologically expanded clonotypes increased progressively from day 30 to day 180. The sample size was limited, and CD4 and CD8 repertoire contributions could not be separated because cells were not sorted.

With the immunoSEQ assay, which is a bias-controlled multiplex PCR relying on V- and J-specific primers, TCR beta CDR3 regions were amplified from genomic DNA. A second PCR step added a proprietary barcode and Illumina adapter sequences to the CDR3 amplicons. An Illumina MiSeq instrument was used for sequencing of the CDR3 libraries. As for the original processing: Export and quality control were handled in immunoSEQ Analyzer 3.0, while downstream analyses relied on R Bioconductor and Immunarch. Only productive rearrangements in the normalized downsampled data set went into calculating the repertoire metrics. In the normalized cohort, a clonotype counted as pathologically expanded if the clonotype was larger than 5 templates. The Inverse Simpson Index was used to measure repertoire diversity. The non-normalized data set was used for CMV-specificity analyses so that all clonotypes could be captured. Drawn from immuneACCESS, this table holds only the in-frame rearrangements with V and J called that TCRdb kept. Clones are partly lost; checked studies trace under half to an unresolved V gene and leave the rest unexplained. That table is the source of V, J and clone size, and D and trimming were worked out from the DNA. The sample data list roughly 13,000 clones, and 85% to 95% of these were observed just once. Roughly 4.7% of the sample is in the top ten clones.

Turning to this clone: The specificity of this receptor is unknown. Base qualities are not provided; no much larger clone lies one nucleotide away.

The time point label, read with the paper, signifies: 30 days after allo-HCT. Blood from recipients was drawn about 28 days before transplant and again at days 30, 100 and 180 after transplant. Using Nuclei Lysis Solution, genomic DNA was extracted from unfractionated peripheral blood mononuclear cells that were either fresh or cryopreserved. Here the sequenced sample was PBMCs, taken 30 days after allogeneic stem cell transplant. Recombination joined TRBV9 with TRBJ1-2; TRBD1 agrees with 10 junctional bases. The sequence was obtained from a male patient aged 55 to 69 who had an allogeneic stem cell transplant from an unrelated donor, so the T cells may come from the graft donor. Some clones in this sample may be carry-over from other donors' samples. CDR3 loop: CASSALQPGQGSFYGYTF. The base sequence is TGTGCCAGCAGCGCGCTCCAACCGGGACAGGGGAGTTTCTATGGCTACACCTTC.